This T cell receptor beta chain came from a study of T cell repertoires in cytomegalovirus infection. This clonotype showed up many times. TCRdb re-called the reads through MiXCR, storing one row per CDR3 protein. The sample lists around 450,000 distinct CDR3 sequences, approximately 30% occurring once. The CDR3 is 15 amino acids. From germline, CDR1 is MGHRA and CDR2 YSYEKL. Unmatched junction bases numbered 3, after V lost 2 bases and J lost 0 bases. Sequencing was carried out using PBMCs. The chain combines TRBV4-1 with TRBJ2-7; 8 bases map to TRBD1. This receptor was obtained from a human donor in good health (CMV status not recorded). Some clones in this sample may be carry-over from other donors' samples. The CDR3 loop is CASSQTTGDSYEQYF. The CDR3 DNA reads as TGCGCCAGCAGCCAAACGACAGGGGACTCCTACGAGCAGTACTTC.